This T cell receptor beta chain was obtained from a study of blood T cell repertoires in COVID-19. Germline assignment: CDR1 SGHKS and CDR2 YYEKEE (reference sequence). Trimming pared 0 bases from V and 0 bases from J, leaving 13 bases between. The CDR3 is 17 amino acids. Per the original data handling: Nucleated cell number was recorded as an estimate derived from reference gene primer amplification. Profiling relied on immunoSEQ multiplex PCR, and the TCRdb table lists in-frame clones only, not all of them. V, J and clone size were drawn from that table, and D and trimming were deduced from the DNA. Of roughly 180,000 clones in the sample, around 83% were seen once.

The chain is built from TRBV5-5 and TRBJ1-5; possibly TRBD1 for D (6 bases). Material for sequencing was PBMCs or T cells enriched from blood (not recorded which). The source of this sequence is a man in his forties or fifties who had recovered from COVID-19. CDR3 in DNA: TGTGCCAGCAGCTTGGGGACAGCCTCATATAGCAATCAGCCCCAGCATTTT. Its translation: CASSLGTASYSNQPQHF. The entire variable domain, with the rest obtained from reference TRBV5-5 and TRBJ1-5, is as follows: DAGVTQSPTHLIKTRGQQVTLRCSPISGHKSVSWYQQVLGQGPQFIFQYYEKEERGRGNFPDRFSARQFPNYSSELNVNALLLGDSALYLCASSLGTASYSNQPQHFGDGTRLSIL.